Below, 12 T cell receptor beta chains from the same sample are listed, as sequenced in a study of shared clonotypes between healthy human individuals. Sequencing was performed with immunoSEQ multiplex PCR; in TCRdb, only in-frame clones are kept and a portion is missing. The sample consists of about 1 million clones, around four fifths of them appearing once. The sequencing input was memory CD4+ T cells sorted from blood. Subset defined: CD45RA-negative fraction. The receptors originated from a man between 18 and 35 years old in good health.

The V gene is TRBV6-6, the J gene TRBJ1-6, with TRBD1 matching over 7 bases. The CDR3 sequence is 15 residues long. CDR1 and CDR2 (germline): MNHNY, SVGAGI (reference sequence). V lost 0 bases and J lost 10; bases outside the gene matches: 6. The chain's CDR3 is CASSYSTGDGSPLHF. The CDR3 coding sequence is TGTGCCAGCAGTTACTCAACAGGGGACGGGTCACCCCTCCACTTT.

The rearrangement joins TRBV5-1 to TRBJ2-2; possible D gene TRBD1, 6 bases. The length of the CDR3 is 15 residues. Germline assignment: CDR1 SGHRS and CDR2 YFSETQ. V was cut by 3 bases and J by 4 bases, with 13 bases left in between. The CDR3 region is CASSSDRSRTGELFF. The CDR3 DNA follows: TGCGCCAGCAGCTCCGACAGGTCCCGCACCGGGGAGCTGTTTTTT. The entire variable domain, with the rest obtained from reference TRBV5-1 and TRBJ2-2, is as follows: KAGVTQTPRYLIKTRGQQVTLSCSPISGHRSVSWYQQTPGQGLQFLFEYFSETQRNKGNFPGRFSGRQFSNSRSEMNVSTLELGDSALYLCASSSDRSRTGELFFGEGSRLTVL.

The chain recombines TRBV6-1 with TRBJ1-2; maybe TRBD1 (6 bases). Germline V gene data show CDR1 as MNHNS and CDR2 as SASEGT. The length of the CDR3 is 15 residues. Trimming removed 8 bases from V and 0 bases from J, with 16 bases in between. CDR3 coding DNA: TGTGCCAGCGAAGTGGACAGTGGAGCTAACTATGGCTACACCTTC. Translated, it gives CASEVDSGANYGYTF.

This clone was found a few times. V gene TRBV5-1 combines with J gene TRBJ1-1; D gene unclear. Trimming took off 4 bases at V and 0 bases at J, with 7 bases between the two ends. The germline gives CDR1 SGHRS, CDR2 YFSETQ. The CDR3 covers 13 residues. In nucleotides, the CDR3 is TGCGCCAGCAGCCCTCCTTTGAACACTGAAGCTTTCTTT. Its translation: CASSPPLNTEAFF.

The rearrangement joins TRBV18 to TRBJ2-2; 12 nucleotides align to TRBD2. Germline CDR1 and CDR2: KGHSH and LQKENI. V shed 3 bases and J 4 bases; nucleotides not matched to a gene: 3. The CDR3 has 16 amino acids. The CDR3 region is CASSPMGLAGTGELFF. CDR3 bases: TGTGCCAGCTCACCGATGGGACTAGCGGGCACCGGGGAGCTGTTTTTT.

Regarding this clone: The same CDR3 arises from other DNA sequences in this sample as well. V and J are TRBV5-1 and TRBJ2-2; D gene uncertain. V lost 0 bases to trimming and J lost 3 bases, with 3 bases between them. Germline CDR1 reads SGHRS; CDR2 reads YFSETQ. The CDR3 spans 13 residues. CDR3 nucleotide sequence: TGCGCCAGCAGCTTGGCCGACACCGGGGAGCTGTTTTTT. This translates into CASSLADTGELFF.

This clone was counted once. V gene TRBV9 combines with J gene TRBJ2-1; no reliable D call. There are 14 residues in the CDR3. The germline V gene has CDR1 SGDLS and CDR2 YYNGEE. With 4 bases removed from V and 2 bases from J, the gap between germline ends came to 10 bases. The CDR3 region is CASSRQATYNEQFF. For the CDR3, the DNA is TGTGCCAGCAGCCGCCAGGCGACCTACAATGAGCAGTTCTTC.

This clone was seen ten or more times. J is TRBJ2-1 and V is TRBV5-6; no clear D. Germline V gene data show CDR1 as SGHDT and CDR2 as YYEEEE. Trimming left V 2 bases short and J 4 bases short, with 10 bases between. CDR3 length equals 14 residues. The CDR3 DNA sequence: TGTGCCAGCAGCTTTTCCGGGCTATACAATGAGCAGTTCTTC. Amino acid sequence: CASSFSGLYNEQFF.

The chain couples TRBV4-1 to TRBJ2-2, with D maybe TRBD2 (5 bases). The CDR3 has 15 amino acids. Trimming shortened V by 4 bases and J by 0 bases, and 9 bases separated the two germline ends. Looked up from germline, CDR1 is MGHRA and CDR2 is YSYEKL. CDR3 loop: CASSRTGTNTGELFF. The CDR3 DNA reads as TGCGCCAGCAGCCGTACCGGGACGAACACCGGGGAGCTGTTTTTT.

This clone was counted a few times. The rearrangement joins TRBV7-2 to TRBJ1-6, with D perhaps matching TRBD1 (5 bases). V shed 3 bases and J shed 9 bases, with 12 bases lying between them. This CDR3 has 14 amino acids. CDR1 and CDR2 (germline): SGHTA, FQGNSA. This chain's CDR3 is CASSFFRESSPLHF. DNA for the CDR3: TGTGCCAGCAGCTTTTTCAGGGAAAGTTCACCCCTCCACTTT.

This chain uses TRBV7-8 with TRBJ2-5; the D is unclear. Trimming removed 6 bases from V and 1 base from J, with 12 bases in between. CDR1 is SGHVS and CDR2 is FQNEAQ in the germline V gene. The CDR3 spans 14 residues. CDR3 amino acids: CASSYVRVQETQYF. As DNA, the CDR3 is TGTGCCAGCAGTTACGTAAGGGTCCAAGAGACCCAGTACTTC.

J is TRBJ1-6 and V is TRBV19; D is uncertain. Trimming removed 4 bases from V and 10 bases from J, with 14 bases in between. The CDR3 loop spans 14 amino acids. Germline-derived CDR1 and CDR2 are LNHDA and SQIVND (reference sequence). CDR3 residues: CASSTGPRGSPLHF. In DNA, the CDR3 is TGTGCCAGTAGTACCGGGCCCCGGGGATCACCCCTCCACTTT.